This T cell receptor beta chain was found in a study of T cell responses to AZD1222 COVID-19 vaccine. Study-level points and caveats: The donor group comprised mostly white British people and more females; the analysis possibly underestimated clonal diversity. Seropositive at baseline were only a handful of AZD1222 recipients.

CDR3 length: 14 residues. Germline CDR1 and CDR2: SGDLS and YYNGEE. Trimming removed 0 bases from V and 6 bases from J; junction bases left unmatched: 2. Here immunoSEQ multiplex PCR was the method, and the copy in TCRdb shows in-frame clones only, minus some. The profile shows roughly 140,000 clones, about nine tenths of them singletons. Remarks on this clone: Its target is unknown.

The TCR originated in an adult in good health. V usage is TRBV9 and J usage is TRBJ2-1, with 8 bases matching TRBD2. The sample consisted of peripheral blood, taken on day 0 of AZD1222 vaccination. CDR3 amino acids: CASSVEGLVNEQFF. CDR3 DNA sequence: TGTGCCAGCAGCGTAGAGGGACTAGTCAATGAGCAGTTCTTC.